Reported below is one T cell receptor beta chain. Its antigen is still unknown. No base-level quality is on record; no much larger clone is a single base apart. Set within a cohort of healthcare workers in London, UK, this nested case-control study involved weekly PCR testing of nasopharyngeal swabs along with blood sampling. Healthcare workers were enrolled in the week of the UK lockdown, from 23 to 31 March 2020, and were followed every week for up to roughly 16 weeks. Inclusive of the bounding cysteine and phenylalanine, the CDR3 is 16 residues long. Only the CDR3 part of the read is kept: 48 bases, read in frame from the first base. CDR1 and CDR2 were assigned from the germline V gene as LGHNA and YNFKEQ. V is reduced by 4 bases and J by 0 bases, leaving a spacing of 13 bases between them. Library preparation used 5' RACE. The listed sequencing device is NextSeq 500. To correct for sequencing error and PCR bias, the TCR library protocol tagged individual cDNA molecules with unique molecular identifiers. TCR alpha and beta chains were both sequenced, and the abundances of alpha and beta sequences in each sample were closely correlated with each other. The original methods were these. Decombinator V4 was used to annotate the V gene, J gene and CDR3 of the TCR sequences. Expanded TCRs were defined as changing significantly between any two time points under a Poisson model with p below 0.0001. TCR abundances were normalised to the total number of TCRs sequenced per sample and expressed as counts per million. TRAV1-2 paired with TRAJ12, TRAJ20 or TRAJ33 defined MAIT TCRs, while TRAV10 paired with TRAJ18 defined iNKT TCRs. VDJdb, accessed 1 November 2021, was searched for CMV, EBV and SARS-CoV-2 annotated TCRs, excluding TCRs annotated for multiple antigens. Starting from the raw public reads, TCRdb applied fastp trimming at Q25, assembled clones with MiXCR and retained in-frame beta chains. A single entry per CDR3 protein holds the most common genes and DNA from its merged rows. The V and J calls come from TCRdb's annotation, not from the publication. The table for this sample lists about 94,000 distinct CDR3 sequences; 13% of them were counted only once. The top ten clonotypes cover about 2.1% of the sample.

The data were taken from a study of early T cells in non-severe SARS-CoV-2 infection (dated by TCRdb to about 2021). The study in broad terms: TCR sequencing used bulk RNA from unsorted whole blood, so alpha and beta chains could not be paired. What the research found in general, with its limitations: VDJdb matching was skewed toward anti-spike CD8 responses, so virus-specific expansions were likely underestimated and private and CD4 specificities were missed.

Recombination joined TRBV4-2 with TRBJ1-5; D gene: possibly TRBD1, on 6 matching bases. The sequence derives from an adult who was a healthcare worker with PCR-confirmed SARS-CoV-2 infection or an uninfected control (not recorded which). The sample was whole blood. Here is the DNA: TGTGCCAGCAGCCCGAGGGGGGATTTTAGCAATCAGCCCCAGCATTTT. Its coded protein is CASSPRGDFSNQPQHF.